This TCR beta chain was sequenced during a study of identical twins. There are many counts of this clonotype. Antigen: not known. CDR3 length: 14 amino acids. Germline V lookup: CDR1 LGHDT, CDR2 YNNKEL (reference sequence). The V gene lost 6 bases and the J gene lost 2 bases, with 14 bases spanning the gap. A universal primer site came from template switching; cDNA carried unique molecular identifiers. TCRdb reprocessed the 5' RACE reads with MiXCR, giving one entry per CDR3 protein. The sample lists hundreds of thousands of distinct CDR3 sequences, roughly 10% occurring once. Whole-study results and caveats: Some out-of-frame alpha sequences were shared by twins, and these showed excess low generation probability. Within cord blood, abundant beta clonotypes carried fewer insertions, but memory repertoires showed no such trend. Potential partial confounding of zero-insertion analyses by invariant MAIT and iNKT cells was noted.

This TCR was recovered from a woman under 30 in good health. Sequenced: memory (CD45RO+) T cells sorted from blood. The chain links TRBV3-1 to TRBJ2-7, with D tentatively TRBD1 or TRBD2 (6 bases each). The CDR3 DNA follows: TGTGCCAGCAGTTCCCCGGGGGCGCCCTACGAGCAGTACTTC. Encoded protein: CASSSPGAPYEQYF.